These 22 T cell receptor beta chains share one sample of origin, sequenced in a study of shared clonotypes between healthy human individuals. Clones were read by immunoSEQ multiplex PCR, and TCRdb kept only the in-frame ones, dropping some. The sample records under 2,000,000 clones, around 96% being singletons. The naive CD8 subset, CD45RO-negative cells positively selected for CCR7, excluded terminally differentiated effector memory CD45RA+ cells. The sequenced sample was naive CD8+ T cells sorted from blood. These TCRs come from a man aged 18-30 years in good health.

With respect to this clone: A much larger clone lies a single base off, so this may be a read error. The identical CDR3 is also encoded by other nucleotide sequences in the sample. CDR3 coding DNA: TGTGCCAGCAGTCACACCGGGGAGCTGTTTTTT. This sequence encodes CASSHTGELFF. This sequence joins TRBV6-6 and TRBJ2-2; D unclear. CDR1 MNHNY and CDR2 SVGAGI come from the germline V gene (reference sequence). The V end lost 5 bases, the J end lost 3 bases, and 1 base lay between the germline ends. The CDR3 is 11 residues long.

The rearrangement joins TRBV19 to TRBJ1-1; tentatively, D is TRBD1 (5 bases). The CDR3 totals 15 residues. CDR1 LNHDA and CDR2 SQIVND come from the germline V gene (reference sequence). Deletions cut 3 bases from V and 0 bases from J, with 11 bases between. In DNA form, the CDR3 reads TGTGCCAGTAGTATTATGGGGGGGATGAACACTGAAGCTTTCTTT. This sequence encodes CASSIMGGMNTEAFF.

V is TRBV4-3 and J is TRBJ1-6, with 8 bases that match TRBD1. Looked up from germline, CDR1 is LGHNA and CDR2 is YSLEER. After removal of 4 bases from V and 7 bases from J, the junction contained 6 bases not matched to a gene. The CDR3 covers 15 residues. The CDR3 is CASSPYSGGNSPLHF. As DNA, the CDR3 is TGCGCCAGCAGCCCGTATTCAGGGGGCAATTCACCCCTCCACTTT.

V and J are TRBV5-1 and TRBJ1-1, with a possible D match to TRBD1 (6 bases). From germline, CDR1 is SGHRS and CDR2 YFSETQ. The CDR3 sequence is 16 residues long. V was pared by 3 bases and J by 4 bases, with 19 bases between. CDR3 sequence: CASSWTGAVASTEAFF. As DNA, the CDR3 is TGCGCCAGCAGCTGGACGGGGGCCGTCGCATCCACTGAAGCTTTCTTT. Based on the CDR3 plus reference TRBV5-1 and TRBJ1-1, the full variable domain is KAGVTQTPRYLIKTRGQQVTLSCSPISGHRSVSWYQQTPGQGLQFLFEYFSETQRNKGNFPGRFSGRQFSNSRSEMNVSTLELGDSALYLCASSWTGAVASTEAFFGQGTRLTVV.

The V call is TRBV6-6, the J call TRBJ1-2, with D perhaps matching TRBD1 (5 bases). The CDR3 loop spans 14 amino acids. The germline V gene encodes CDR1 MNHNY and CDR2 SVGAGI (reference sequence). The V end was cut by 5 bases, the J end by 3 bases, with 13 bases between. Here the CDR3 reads CASSLSGTHYGYTF. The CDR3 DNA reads TGTGCCAGCAGTCTAAGTGGGACCCACTATGGCTACACCTTC.

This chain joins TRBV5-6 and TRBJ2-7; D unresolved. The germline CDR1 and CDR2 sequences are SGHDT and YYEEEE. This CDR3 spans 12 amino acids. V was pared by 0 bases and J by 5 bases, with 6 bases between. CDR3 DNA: TGTGCCAGCAGCTTGGCCATCGACGAGCAGTACTTC. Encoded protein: CASSLAIDEQYF.

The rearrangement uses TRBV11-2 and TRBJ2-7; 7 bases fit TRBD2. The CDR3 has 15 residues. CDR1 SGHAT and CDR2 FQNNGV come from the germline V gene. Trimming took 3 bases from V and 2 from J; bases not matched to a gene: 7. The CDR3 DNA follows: TGTGCCAGCAGCTTGACAGCGGGACCTACCTACGAGCAGTACTTC. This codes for CASSLTAGPTYEQYF.

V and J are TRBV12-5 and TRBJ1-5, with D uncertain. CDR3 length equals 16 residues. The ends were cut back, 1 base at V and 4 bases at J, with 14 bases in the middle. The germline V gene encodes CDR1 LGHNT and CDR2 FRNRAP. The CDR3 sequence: CASGLGLRAVNQPQHF. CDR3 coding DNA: TGTGCTAGTGGTTTGGGTCTGAGGGCGGTGAATCAGCCCCAGCATTTT.

The CDR3 protein is CASSSQLGGLETQYF. For the CDR3, the DNA is TGTGCCAGCAGTTCCCAGCTTGGAGGGCTGGAGACCCAGTACTTC. The V and J genes are TRBV27 and TRBJ2-5, with D possibly matching TRBD2 (6 bases). The germline gives CDR1 MNHEY, CDR2 SMNVEV (reference sequence). Trimming stripped 4 bases from V and 5 bases from J, with 17 bases between. The CDR3 covers 15 residues.

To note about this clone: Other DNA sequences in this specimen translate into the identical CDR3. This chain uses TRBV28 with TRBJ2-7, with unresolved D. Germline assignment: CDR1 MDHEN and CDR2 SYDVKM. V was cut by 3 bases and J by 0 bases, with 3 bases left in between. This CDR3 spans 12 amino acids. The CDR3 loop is CASSLNSYEQYF. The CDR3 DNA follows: TGTGCCAGCAGTTTGAACTCCTACGAGCAGTACTTC.

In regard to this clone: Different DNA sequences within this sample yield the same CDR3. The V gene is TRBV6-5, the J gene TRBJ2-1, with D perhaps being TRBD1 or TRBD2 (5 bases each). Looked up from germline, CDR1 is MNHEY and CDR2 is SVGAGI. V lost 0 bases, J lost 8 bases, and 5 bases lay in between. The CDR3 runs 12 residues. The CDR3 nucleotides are TGTGCCAGCAGTTACTCGGGGGATGAGCAGTTCTTC. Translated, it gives CASSYSGDEQFF.

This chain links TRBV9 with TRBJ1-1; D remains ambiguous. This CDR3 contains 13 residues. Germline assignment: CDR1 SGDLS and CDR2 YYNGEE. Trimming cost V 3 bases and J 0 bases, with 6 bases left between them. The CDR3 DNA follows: TGTGCCAGCAGCGGACACATGAACACTGAAGCTTTCTTT. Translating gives CASSGHMNTEAFF. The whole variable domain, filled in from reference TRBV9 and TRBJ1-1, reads DSGVTQTPKHLITATGQRVTLRCSPRSGDLSVYWYQQSLDQGLQFLIQYYNGEERAKGNILERFSAQQFPDLHSELNLSSLELGDSALYFCASSGHMNTEAFFGQGTRLTVV.

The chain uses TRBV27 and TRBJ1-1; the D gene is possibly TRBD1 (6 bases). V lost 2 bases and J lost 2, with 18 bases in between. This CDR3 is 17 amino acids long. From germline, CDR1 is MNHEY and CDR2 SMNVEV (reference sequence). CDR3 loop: CASSLVGVQGRNTEAFF. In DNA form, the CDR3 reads TGTGCCAGCAGTTTAGTTGGTGTCCAGGGGCGTAACACTGAAGCTTTCTTT.

This CDR3 is CASSPGLAGYNEQFF. The CDR3 DNA is TGTGCCAGCAGTCCCGGACTAGCGGGGTACAATGAGCAGTTCTTC. V and J are TRBV27 and TRBJ2-1; 12 bases are a match to TRBD2. This CDR3 is 15 amino acids long. With V trimmed by 5 bases and J by 4 bases, 3 bases remained unmatched. Germline V gene data show CDR1 as MNHEY and CDR2 as SMNVEV (reference sequence).

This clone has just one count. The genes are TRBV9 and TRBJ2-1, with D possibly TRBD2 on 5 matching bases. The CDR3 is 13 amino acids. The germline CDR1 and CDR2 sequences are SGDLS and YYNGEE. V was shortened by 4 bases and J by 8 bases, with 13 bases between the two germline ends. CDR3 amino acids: CASSRPGDHEQFF. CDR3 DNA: TGTGCCAGCAGCCGCCCCGGGGATCATGAGCAGTTCTTC.

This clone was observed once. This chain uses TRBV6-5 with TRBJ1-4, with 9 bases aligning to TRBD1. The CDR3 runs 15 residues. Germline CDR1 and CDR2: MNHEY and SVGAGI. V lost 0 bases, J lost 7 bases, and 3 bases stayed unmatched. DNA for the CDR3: TGTGCCAGCAGTTACTCGACAGGGGGACGTGAAAAACTGTTTTTT. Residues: CASSYSTGGREKLFF.

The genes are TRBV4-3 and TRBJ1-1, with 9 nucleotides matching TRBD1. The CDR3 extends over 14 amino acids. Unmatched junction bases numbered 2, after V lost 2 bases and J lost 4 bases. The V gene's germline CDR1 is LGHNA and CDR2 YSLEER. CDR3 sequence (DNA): TGCGCCAGCAGCCAAACAGGGGGCACCACTGAAGCTTTCTTT. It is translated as CASSQTGGTTEAFF.

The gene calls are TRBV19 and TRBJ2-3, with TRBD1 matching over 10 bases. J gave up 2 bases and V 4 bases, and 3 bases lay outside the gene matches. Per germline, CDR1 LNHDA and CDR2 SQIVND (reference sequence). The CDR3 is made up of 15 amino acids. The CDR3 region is CASSTDRGLTDTQYF. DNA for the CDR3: TGTGCCAGTAGTACAGACAGGGGGCTCACAGATACGCAGTATTTT.

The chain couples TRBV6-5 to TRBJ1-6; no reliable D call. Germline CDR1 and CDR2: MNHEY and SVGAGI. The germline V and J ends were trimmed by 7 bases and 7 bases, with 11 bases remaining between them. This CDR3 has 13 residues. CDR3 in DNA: TGTGCCAGCACGTACGGTGGGAATTCACCCCTCCACTTT. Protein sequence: CASTYGGNSPLHF.

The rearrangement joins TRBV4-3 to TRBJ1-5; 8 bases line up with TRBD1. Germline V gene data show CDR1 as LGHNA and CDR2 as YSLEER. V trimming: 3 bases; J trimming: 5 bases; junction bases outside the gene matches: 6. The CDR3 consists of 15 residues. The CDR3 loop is CASSQDDRGYQPQHF. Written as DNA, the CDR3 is TGCGCCAGCAGCCAGGACGACAGGGGATATCAGCCCCAGCATTTT.

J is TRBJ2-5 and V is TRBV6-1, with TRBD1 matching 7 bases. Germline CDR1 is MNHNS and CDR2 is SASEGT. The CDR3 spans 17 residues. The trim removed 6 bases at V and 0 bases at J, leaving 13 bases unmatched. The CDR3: CASSEPGGQLYQETQYF. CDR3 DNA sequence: TGTGCCAGCAGCGAACCTGGGGGACAGCTGTACCAAGAGACCCAGTACTTC.

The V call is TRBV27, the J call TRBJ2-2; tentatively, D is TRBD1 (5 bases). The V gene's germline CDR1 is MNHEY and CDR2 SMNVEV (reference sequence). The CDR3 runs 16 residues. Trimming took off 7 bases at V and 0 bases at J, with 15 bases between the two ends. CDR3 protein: CASKVGALTNTGELFF. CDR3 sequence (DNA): TGTGCCAGCAAAGTTGGGGCCTTAACGAACACCGGGGAGCTGTTTTTT.